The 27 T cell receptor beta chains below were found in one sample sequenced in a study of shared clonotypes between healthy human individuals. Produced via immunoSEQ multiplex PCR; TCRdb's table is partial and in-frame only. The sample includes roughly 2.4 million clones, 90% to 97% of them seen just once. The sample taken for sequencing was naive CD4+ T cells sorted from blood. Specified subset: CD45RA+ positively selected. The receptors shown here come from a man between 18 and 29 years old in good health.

This chain's CDR3 is CASWSVGADNSPLHF. The CDR3 region has the DNA TGTGCCAGCTGGTCGGTGGGAGCGGATAATTCACCCCTCCACTTT. The chain employs TRBV7-6 and TRBJ1-6; D unresolved. The germline V and J ends were trimmed by 8 bases and 5 bases, with 16 bases remaining between them. Germline V gene sequence: CDR1 SGHVS, CDR2 FNYEAQ. This CDR3 is 15 amino acids long. The whole variable domain, remainder taken from reference TRBV7-6 and TRBJ1-6, is GAGVSQSPRYKVTKRGQDVALRCDPISGHVSLYWYRQALGQGPEFLTYFNYEAQQDKSGLPNDRFSAERPEGSISTLTIQRTEQRDSAMYRCASWSVGADNSPLHFGNGTRLTVT.

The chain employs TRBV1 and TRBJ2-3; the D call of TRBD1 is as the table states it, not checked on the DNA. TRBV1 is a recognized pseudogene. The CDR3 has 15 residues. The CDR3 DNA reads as TGCACCAGCAGCCGAGATTCCAGGGTCACAGATACGCAGTATTTT. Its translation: CTSSRDSRVTDTQYF.

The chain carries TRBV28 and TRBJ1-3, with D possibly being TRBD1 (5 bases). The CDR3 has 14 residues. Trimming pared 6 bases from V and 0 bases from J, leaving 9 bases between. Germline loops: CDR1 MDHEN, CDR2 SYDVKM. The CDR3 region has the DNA TGTGCCAGCAGCATCGGGGGCTCTGGAAACACCATATATTTT. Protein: CASSIGGSGNTIYF.

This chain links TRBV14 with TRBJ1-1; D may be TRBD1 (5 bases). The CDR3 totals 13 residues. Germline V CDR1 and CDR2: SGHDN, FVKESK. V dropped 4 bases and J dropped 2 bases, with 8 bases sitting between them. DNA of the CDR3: TGTGCCAGCAGCCGGGACCACAACACTGAAGCTTTCTTT. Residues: CASSRDHNTEAFF.

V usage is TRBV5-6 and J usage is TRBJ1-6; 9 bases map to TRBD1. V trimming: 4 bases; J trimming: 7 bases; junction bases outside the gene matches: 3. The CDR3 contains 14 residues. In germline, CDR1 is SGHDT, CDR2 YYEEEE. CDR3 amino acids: CASSRDRENSPLHF. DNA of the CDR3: TGTGCCAGCAGCCGGGACAGGGAAAATTCACCCCTCCACTTT.

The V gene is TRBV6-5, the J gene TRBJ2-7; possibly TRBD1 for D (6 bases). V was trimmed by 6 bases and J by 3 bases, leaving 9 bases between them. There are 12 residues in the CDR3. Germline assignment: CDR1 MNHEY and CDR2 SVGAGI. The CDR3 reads CASSLDSYEQYF. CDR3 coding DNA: TGTGCCAGCAGCCTGGACAGCTACGAGCAGTACTTC.

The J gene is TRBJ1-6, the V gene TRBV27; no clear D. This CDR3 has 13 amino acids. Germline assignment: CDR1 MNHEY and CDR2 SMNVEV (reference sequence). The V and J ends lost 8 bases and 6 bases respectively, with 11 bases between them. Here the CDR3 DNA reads TGTGCCAGCCGCTTAGTGCTTAATTCACCCCTCCACTTT. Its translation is CASRLVLNSPLHF.

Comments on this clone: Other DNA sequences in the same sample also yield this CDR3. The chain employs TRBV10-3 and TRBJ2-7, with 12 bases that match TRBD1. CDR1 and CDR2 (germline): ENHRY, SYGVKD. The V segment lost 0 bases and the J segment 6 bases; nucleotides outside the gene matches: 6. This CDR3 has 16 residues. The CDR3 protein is CAISESGGQGASEQYF. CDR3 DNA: TGTGCCATCAGTGAGTCGGGGGGACAGGGGGCCAGCGAGCAGTACTTC.

Written as DNA, the CDR3 is TGCGCCAGCAGCCATGCGCCCGGACGAGGGTCCTACGAGCAGTACTTC. Translated: CASSHAPGRGSYEQYF. The genes are TRBV4-1 and TRBJ2-7, with D perhaps TRBD2 (5 bases). The V and J ends lost 3 bases and 1 base respectively, with 16 bases between them. Germline CDR1 reads MGHRA; CDR2 reads YSYEKL. The CDR3 runs to 16 residues.

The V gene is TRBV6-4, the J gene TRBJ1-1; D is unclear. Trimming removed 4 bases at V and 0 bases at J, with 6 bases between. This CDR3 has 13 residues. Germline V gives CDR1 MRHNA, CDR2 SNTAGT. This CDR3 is CASSVGMNTEAFF. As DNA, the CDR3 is TGTGCCAGCAGTGTGGGGATGAACACTGAAGCTTTCTTT.

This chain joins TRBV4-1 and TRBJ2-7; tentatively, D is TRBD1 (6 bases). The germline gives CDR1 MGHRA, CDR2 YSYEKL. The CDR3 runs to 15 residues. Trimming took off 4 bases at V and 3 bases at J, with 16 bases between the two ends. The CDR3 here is CASSLGQSSLYEQYF. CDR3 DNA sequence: TGCGCCAGCAGCCTAGGACAGAGCTCCCTCTACGAGCAGTACTTC.

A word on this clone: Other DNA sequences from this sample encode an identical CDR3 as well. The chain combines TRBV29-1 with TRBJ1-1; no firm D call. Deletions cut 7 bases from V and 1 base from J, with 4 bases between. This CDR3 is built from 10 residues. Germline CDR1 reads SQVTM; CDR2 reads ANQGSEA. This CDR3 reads CSASNTEAFF. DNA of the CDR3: TGCAGCGCATCGAACACTGAAGCTTTCTTT.

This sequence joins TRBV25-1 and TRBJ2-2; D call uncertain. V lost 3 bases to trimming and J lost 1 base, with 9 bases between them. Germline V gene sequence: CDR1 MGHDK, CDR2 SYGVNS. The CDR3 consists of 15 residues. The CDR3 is CASSDVTKNTGELFF. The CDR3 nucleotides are TGTGCCAGCAGTGACGTGACAAAGAACACCGGGGAGCTGTTTTTT.

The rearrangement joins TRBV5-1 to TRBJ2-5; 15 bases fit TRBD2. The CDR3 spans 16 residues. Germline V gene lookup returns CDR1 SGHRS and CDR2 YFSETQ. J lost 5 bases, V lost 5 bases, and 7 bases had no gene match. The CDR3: CASSPRGLAGGETQYF. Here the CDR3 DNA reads TGCGCCAGCAGTCCCAGGGGACTAGCGGGAGGCGAGACCCAGTACTTC.

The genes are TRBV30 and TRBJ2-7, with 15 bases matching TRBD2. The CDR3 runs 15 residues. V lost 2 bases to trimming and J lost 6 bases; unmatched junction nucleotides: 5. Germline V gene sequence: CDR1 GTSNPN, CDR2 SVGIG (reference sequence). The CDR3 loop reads CAWSSGTSGRTEQYF. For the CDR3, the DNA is TGTGCCTGGAGTTCAGGGACTAGCGGGAGGACCGAGCAGTACTTC.

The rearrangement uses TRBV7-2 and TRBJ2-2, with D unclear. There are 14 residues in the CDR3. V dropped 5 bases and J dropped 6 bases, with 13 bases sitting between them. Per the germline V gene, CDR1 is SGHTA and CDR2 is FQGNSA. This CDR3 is CASSPDASAGELFF. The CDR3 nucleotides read TGTGCCAGCAGCCCCGATGCGAGCGCCGGGGAGCTGTTTTTT. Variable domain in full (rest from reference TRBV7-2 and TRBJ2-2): GAGVSQSPSNKVTEKGKDVELRCDPISGHTALYWYRQSLGQGLEFLIYFQGNSAPDKSGLPSDRFSAERTGGSVSTLTIQRTQQEDSAVYLCASSPDASAGELFFGEGSRLTVL.

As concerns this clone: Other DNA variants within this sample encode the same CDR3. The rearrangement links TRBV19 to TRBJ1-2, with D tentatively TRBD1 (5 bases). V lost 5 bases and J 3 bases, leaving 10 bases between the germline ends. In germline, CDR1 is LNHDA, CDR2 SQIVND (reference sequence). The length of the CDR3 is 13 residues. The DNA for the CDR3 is TGTGCCAGTAGTCCCCGGGGGGACTATGGCTACACCTTC. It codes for CASSPRGDYGYTF.

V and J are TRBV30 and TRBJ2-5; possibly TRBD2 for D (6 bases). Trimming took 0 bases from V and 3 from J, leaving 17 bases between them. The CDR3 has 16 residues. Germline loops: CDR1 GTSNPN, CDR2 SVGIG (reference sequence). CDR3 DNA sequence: TGTGCCTGGAGTGTAGGTTTGGGGTGGAGGGAAGAGACCCAGTACTTC. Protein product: CAWSVGLGWREETQYF. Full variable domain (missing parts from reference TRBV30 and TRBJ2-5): SQTIHQWPATLVQPVGSPLSLECTVEGTSNPNLYWYRQAAGRGLQLLFYSVGIGQISSEVPQNLSASRPQDRQFILSSKKLLLSDSGFYLCAWSVGLGWREETQYFGPGTRLLVL.

The CDR3 region is CASSTAQGRGPYEQYF. In DNA, the CDR3 is TGTGCCAGCAGTACCGCCCAGGGCAGGGGGCCCTACGAGCAGTACTTC. The chain recombines TRBV28 with TRBJ2-7, with 8 bases fitting TRBD1. The germline CDR1 and CDR2 sequences are MDHEN and SYDVKM. The CDR3 has 16 residues. Trimming cost V 5 bases and J 2 bases; bases outside gene matches: 11.

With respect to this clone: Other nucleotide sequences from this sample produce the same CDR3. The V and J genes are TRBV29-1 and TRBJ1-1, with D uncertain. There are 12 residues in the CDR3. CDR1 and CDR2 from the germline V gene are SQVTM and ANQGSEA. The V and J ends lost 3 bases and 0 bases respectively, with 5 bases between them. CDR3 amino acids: CSVDAVNTEAFF. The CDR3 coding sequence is TGCAGCGTTGACGCGGTGAACACTGAAGCTTTCTTT.

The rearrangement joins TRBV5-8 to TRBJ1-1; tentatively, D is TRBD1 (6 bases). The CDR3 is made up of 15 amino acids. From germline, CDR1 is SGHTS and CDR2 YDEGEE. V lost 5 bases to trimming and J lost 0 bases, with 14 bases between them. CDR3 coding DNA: TGTGCCAGCAGGCAGGAACAGGGAATGAACACTGAAGCTTTCTTT. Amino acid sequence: CASRQEQGMNTEAFF.

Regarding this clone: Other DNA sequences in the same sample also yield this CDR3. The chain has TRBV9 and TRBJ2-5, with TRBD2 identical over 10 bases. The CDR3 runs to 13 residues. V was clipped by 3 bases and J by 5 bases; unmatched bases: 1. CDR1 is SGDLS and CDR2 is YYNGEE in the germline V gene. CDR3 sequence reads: CASSATSGETQYF. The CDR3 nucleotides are TGTGCCAGCAGCGCGACTAGCGGGGAGACCCAGTACTTC. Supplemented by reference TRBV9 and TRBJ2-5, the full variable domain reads DSGVTQTPKHLITATGQRVTLRCSPRSGDLSVYWYQQSLDQGLQFLIQYYNGEERAKGNILERFSAQQFPDLHSELNLSSLELGDSALYFCASSATSGETQYFGPGTRLLVL.

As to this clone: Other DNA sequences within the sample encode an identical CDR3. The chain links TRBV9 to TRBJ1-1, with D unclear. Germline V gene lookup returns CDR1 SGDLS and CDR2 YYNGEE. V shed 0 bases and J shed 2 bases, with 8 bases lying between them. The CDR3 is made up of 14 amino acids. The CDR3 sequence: CASSVGAGNTEAFF. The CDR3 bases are TGTGCCAGCAGCGTAGGGGCGGGCAACACTGAAGCTTTCTTT. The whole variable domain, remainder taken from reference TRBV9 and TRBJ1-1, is DSGVTQTPKHLITATGQRVTLRCSPRSGDLSVYWYQQSLDQGLQFLIQYYNGEERAKGNILERFSAQQFPDLHSELNLSSLELGDSALYFCASSVGAGNTEAFFGQGTRLTVV.

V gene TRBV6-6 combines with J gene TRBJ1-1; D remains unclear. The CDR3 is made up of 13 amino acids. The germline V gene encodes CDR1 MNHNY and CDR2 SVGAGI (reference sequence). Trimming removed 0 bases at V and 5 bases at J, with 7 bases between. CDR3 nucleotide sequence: TGTGCCAGCAGTTACTCGGGCAGTACTGAAGCTTTCTTT. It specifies CASSYSGSTEAFF.

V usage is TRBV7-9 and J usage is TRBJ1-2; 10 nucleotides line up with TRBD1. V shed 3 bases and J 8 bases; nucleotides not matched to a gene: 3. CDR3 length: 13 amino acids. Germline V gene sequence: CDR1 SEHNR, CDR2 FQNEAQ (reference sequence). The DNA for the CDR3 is TGTGCCAGCAGCTTCGGACAGGGGGAAGGCTACACCTTC. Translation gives CASSFGQGEGYTF. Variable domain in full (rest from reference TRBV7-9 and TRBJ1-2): DTGVSQNPRHKITKRGQNVTFRCDPISEHNRLYWYRQTLGQGPEFLTYFQNEAQLEKSRLLSDRFSAERPKGSFSTLEIQRTEQGDSAMYLCASSFGQGEGYTFGSGTRLTVV.

As DNA, the CDR3 is TGCGCCAGCAGCTCAACAGGGGAGGTCGAGCAGTACTTC. Protein product: CASSSTGEVEQYF. V usage is TRBV5-1 and J usage is TRBJ2-7, with D possibly matching TRBD1 (7 bases). This CDR3 is 13 amino acids long. The germline V gene has CDR1 SGHRS and CDR2 YFSETQ. V lost 3 bases and J 6 bases, leaving 13 bases between the germline ends.

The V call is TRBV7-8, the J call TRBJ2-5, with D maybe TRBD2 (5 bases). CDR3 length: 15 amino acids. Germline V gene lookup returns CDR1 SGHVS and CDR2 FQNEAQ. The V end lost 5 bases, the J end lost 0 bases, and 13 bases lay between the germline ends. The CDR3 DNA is TGTGCCAGCAGCAACCGGGAAATTTACCAAGAGACCCAGTACTTC. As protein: CASSNREIYQETQYF. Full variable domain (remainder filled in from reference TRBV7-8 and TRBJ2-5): GAGVSQSPRYKVAKRGQDVALRCDPISGHVSLFWYQQALGQGPEFLTYFQNEAQLDKSGLPSDRFFAERPEGSVSTLKIQRTQQEDSAVYLCASSNREIYQETQYFGPGTRLLVL.